This is a list of T cell receptor beta chains from one sample in a study of blood T cell repertoires in COVID-19. Only in-frame clones appear in the TCRdb table, and some are missing; sequencing was by immunoSEQ multiplex PCR. The sample comprises approximately 71,000 clones, roughly 88% of which are singletons, and under 6% rests with the top ten. Sequencing was performed on peripheral blood. These receptors were taken from a human donor in a cohort sampled during active COVID-19. CDR3s include the opening cysteine and the closing phenylalanine or tryptophan. Fields, in order: D gene, clone size, J gene, V gene, CDR3 protein, CDR3 DNA. D genes are given only for firm matches. Clone sizes are given selectively: once, few, many, or a class where the clone is expanded.

d_call: .; clone_size: .; j_call: TRBJ2-2; v_call: TRBV11-2; cdr3_aa: CASSLVLQAGELFF; cdr3_nt: TGTGCCAGCAGCTTAGTCCTGCAGGCCGGGGAGCTGTTTTTT
d_call: .; clone_size: .; j_call: TRBJ2-3; v_call: TRBV3-1/TRBV3-2; cdr3_aa: CASSSPISRTQYF; cdr3_nt: TGTGCCAGCAGCTCCCCTATTTCTCGTACGCAGTATTTT
d_call: .; clone_size: .; j_call: TRBJ2-3; v_call: TRBV18; cdr3_aa: CASSRSWGLTDTQYF; cdr3_nt: TGTGCCAGCTCACGTTCGTGGGGGCTTACAGATACGCAGTATTTT
d_call: TRBD1; clone_size: .; j_call: TRBJ1-5; v_call: TRBV12-5; cdr3_aa: CASAPTGVQPQHF; cdr3_nt: TGTGCTAGTGCTCCGACAGGGGTCCAGCCCCAGCATTTT
d_call: TRBD1; clone_size: .; j_call: TRBJ1-2; v_call: TRBV6-5; cdr3_aa: CASSKQGAVHYGYTF; cdr3_nt: TGTGCCAGCAGTAAACAGGGGGCGGTTCACTATGGCTACACCTTC
d_call: TRBD2; clone_size: .; j_call: TRBJ2-3; v_call: TRBV9; cdr3_aa: CASSVAGGRDTQYF; cdr3_nt: TGTGCCAGCAGCGTAGCGGGGGGGCGAGATACGCAGTATTTT
d_call: TRBD2; clone_size: .; j_call: TRBJ2-5; v_call: TRBV5-1; cdr3_aa: CASSFDGGRYQETQYF; cdr3_nt: TGCGCCAGCAGCTTTGATGGCGGGAGGTACCAAGAGACCCAGTACTTC
d_call: .; clone_size: .; j_call: TRBJ1-6; v_call: TRBV7-2; cdr3_aa: CASSQQKNSPLHF; cdr3_nt: TGTGCCAGCAGCCAACAAAAGAATTCACCCCTCCACTTT
d_call: .; clone_size: .; j_call: TRBJ1-5; v_call: TRBV3-1/TRBV3-2; cdr3_aa: CASSQDRGLGNQPQHF; cdr3_nt: TGTGCCAGCAGCCAAGACAGGGGCCTCGGCAATCAGCCCCAGCATTTT
d_call: TRBD1; clone_size: .; j_call: TRBJ1-5; v_call: TRBV19; cdr3_aa: CASSTRGQGNQPQHF; cdr3_nt: TGTGCCAGTAGTACCCGGGGACAGGGGAACCAGCCCCAGCATTTT
d_call: .; clone_size: .; j_call: TRBJ1-1; v_call: TRBV10-2; cdr3_aa: CASSEEIVGAFF; cdr3_nt: TGCGCCAGCAGTGAGGAGATAGTCGGAGCTTTCTTT
d_call: .; clone_size: .; j_call: TRBJ1-1; v_call: TRBV7-2; cdr3_aa: CASSLGYTTGAFF; cdr3_nt: TGTGCCAGCAGCTTAGGGTATACTACCGGAGCTTTCTTT
d_call: TRBD1; clone_size: .; j_call: TRBJ1-1; v_call: TRBV5-1; cdr3_aa: CASSSGTGWTEAFF; cdr3_nt: TGCGCCAGCAGCTCGGGGACAGGATGGACTGAAGCTTTCTTT
d_call: .; clone_size: .; j_call: TRBJ2-5; v_call: TRBV27; cdr3_aa: CASSRQTQETQYF; cdr3_nt: TGTGCCAGCAGTCGACAGACTCAAGAGACCCAGTACTTC
d_call: .; clone_size: .; j_call: TRBJ2-6; v_call: TRBV2; cdr3_aa: CASSETRVSGANVLTF; cdr3_nt: TGTGCCAGCAGTGAAACCCGGGTATCTGGGGCCAACGTCCTGACTTTC
d_call: TRBD1; clone_size: once; j_call: TRBJ2-7; v_call: TRBV7-2; cdr3_aa: CASSRTGHATYEQYF; cdr3_nt: TGTGCCAGCAGCCGGACAGGACACGCCACCTACGAGCAGTACTTC
d_call: TRBD1; clone_size: .; j_call: TRBJ2-7; v_call: TRBV29-1; cdr3_aa: CSVGGQGAPYEQYF; cdr3_nt: TGCAGCGTTGGCGGACAGGGTGCCCCCTACGAGCAGTACTTC
d_call: .; clone_size: .; j_call: TRBJ2-7; v_call: TRBV11-2; cdr3_aa: CASSRTSAEQYF; cdr3_nt: TGTGCCAGCAGCCGAACTAGTGCCGAGCAGTACTTC
d_call: TRBD1; clone_size: .; j_call: TRBJ1-2; v_call: TRBV6-2/TRBV6-3; cdr3_aa: CASSYSRTGTYGYTF; cdr3_nt: TGTGCCAGCAGTTACTCACGGACAGGGACATATGGCTACACCTTC
d_call: TRBD1; clone_size: .; j_call: TRBJ2-7; v_call: TRBV20-1; cdr3_aa: CSASDRGPNEQYF; cdr3_nt: TGCAGTGCTAGTGACAGGGGGCCGAACGAGCAGTACTTC
d_call: TRBD2; clone_size: .; j_call: TRBJ2-7; v_call: TRBV5-4; cdr3_aa: CASSAPRTPGGEQYF; cdr3_nt: TGTGCCAGCAGCGCCCCGCGGACCCCGGGGGGTGAGCAGTACTTC
d_call: .; clone_size: .; j_call: TRBJ2-3; v_call: TRBV29-1; cdr3_aa: CSVGGPDTQYF; cdr3_nt: TGCAGCGTTGGGGGGCCAGATACGCAGTATTTT
d_call: TRBD1; clone_size: .; j_call: TRBJ2-1; v_call: TRBV28; cdr3_aa: CASSPSGGRHNEQFF; cdr3_nt: TGTGCCAGCAGTCCCTCAGGGGGAAGACACAATGAGCAGTTCTTC
d_call: TRBD1; clone_size: .; j_call: TRBJ1-2; v_call: TRBV4-1; cdr3_aa: CASSQELGQGDGYTF; cdr3_nt: TGCGCCAGCAGCCAAGAGTTGGGACAGGGGGATGGCTACACCTTC
d_call: TRBD1; clone_size: .; j_call: TRBJ2-7; v_call: TRBV6-5; cdr3_aa: CASTETGASDEQYF; cdr3_nt: TGTGCCAGCACCGAGACAGGGGCCTCGGACGAGCAGTACTTC
d_call: TRBD1; clone_size: .; j_call: TRBJ2-2; v_call: TRBV3-1/TRBV3-2; cdr3_aa: CASSTPGQGAGELFF; cdr3_nt: TGTGCCAGCAGCACCCCGGGACAGGGGGCCGGGGAGCTGTTTTTT
d_call: TRBD1; clone_size: once; j_call: TRBJ1-5; v_call: TRBV15; cdr3_aa: CATSRDEDRGNQPQHF; cdr3_nt: TGTGCCACCAGCAGAGATGAGGACAGGGGCAATCAGCCCCAGCATTTT
d_call: TRBD2; clone_size: .; j_call: TRBJ2-2; v_call: TRBV7-2; cdr3_aa: CASAGGAGTGELFF; cdr3_nt: TGTGCCAGCGCGGGGGGGGCCGGCACCGGGGAGCTGTTTTTT
d_call: .; clone_size: .; j_call: TRBJ1-4; v_call: TRBV6-5; cdr3_aa: CASRGQGLREKLFF; cdr3_nt: TGTGCCAGCAGGGGTCAGGGGCTACGGGAAAAACTGTTTTTT
d_call: .; clone_size: .; j_call: TRBJ1-4; v_call: TRBV3-1/TRBV3-2; cdr3_aa: CASSQGGPAF; cdr3_nt: TGTGCCAGCAGCCAGGGGGGGCCGGCTTTT
d_call: TRBD2; clone_size: .; j_call: TRBJ2-1; v_call: TRBV3-1/TRBV3-2; cdr3_aa: CASSQGRLAEGEQFF; cdr3_nt: TGTGCCAGCAGCCAAGGGAGACTAGCGGAAGGTGAGCAGTTCTTC
d_call: .; clone_size: .; j_call: TRBJ1-5; v_call: TRBV19; cdr3_aa: CASSIVAGSNQPQHF; cdr3_nt: TGTGCCAGTAGTATAGTCGCAGGAAGCAATCAGCCCCAGCATTTT
d_call: .; clone_size: once; j_call: TRBJ1-1; v_call: TRBV5-6; cdr3_aa: CASSTDVEAFF; cdr3_nt: TGTGCCAGCAGCACAGACGTTGAAGCTTTCTTT
d_call: .; clone_size: .; j_call: TRBJ1-5; v_call: TRBV19; cdr3_aa: CASSPGGLGNQPQHF; cdr3_nt: TGTGCCAGTAGTCCCGGGGGGTTAGGCAATCAGCCCCAGCATTTT
d_call: TRBD1; clone_size: .; j_call: TRBJ1-6; v_call: TRBV28; cdr3_aa: CASSPRQGASPLHF; cdr3_nt: TGTGCCAGCAGTCCCCGACAGGGGGCTTCACCCCTCCACTTT
d_call: .; clone_size: once; j_call: TRBJ2-5; v_call: TRBV11-2; cdr3_aa: CASSSLPDRRETQYF; cdr3_nt: TGTGCCAGCAGCTCTCTCCCCGACAGGAGGGAGACCCAGTACTTC
d_call: .; clone_size: .; j_call: TRBJ2-4; v_call: TRBV10-3; cdr3_aa: CAISESRQGGNIQYF; cdr3_nt: TGTGCCATCAGTGAGTCGAGGCAGGGGGGAAACATTCAGTACTTC
d_call: TRBD2; clone_size: .; j_call: TRBJ2-7; v_call: TRBV7-8; cdr3_aa: CASSDRLAGLSYEQYF; cdr3_nt: TGTGCCAGCAGCGATAGACTAGCGGGGCTATCCTACGAGCAGTACTTC
d_call: .; clone_size: .; j_call: TRBJ2-7; v_call: TRBV5-4; cdr3_aa: CASRDGVSYEQYF; cdr3_nt: TGTGCCAGCCGTGACGGGGTTTCCTACGAGCAGTACTTC
d_call: TRBD2; clone_size: .; j_call: TRBJ2-3; v_call: TRBV5-4; cdr3_aa: CASSYLGGTDTQYF; cdr3_nt: TGTGCCAGCAGCTACCTCGGGGGGACAGATACGCAGTATTTT
d_call: .; clone_size: few; j_call: TRBJ2-3; v_call: TRBV7-2; cdr3_aa: CASSLDGNTDTQYF; cdr3_nt: TGTGCCAGCAGCTTAGACGGGAACACAGATACGCAGTATTTT
d_call: TRBD1; clone_size: .; j_call: TRBJ1-6; v_call: TRBV30; cdr3_aa: CAWRVTGGRFNSPLHF; cdr3_nt: TGTGCCTGGAGAGTGACAGGGGGACGATTTAATTCACCCCTCCACTTT
d_call: TRBD2; clone_size: .; j_call: TRBJ2-1; v_call: TRBV7-2; cdr3_aa: CASSTDLAGGANEQFF; cdr3_nt: TGTGCCAGCAGCACTGACCTAGCGGGAGGGGCCAATGAGCAGTTCTTC
d_call: .; clone_size: .; j_call: TRBJ2-5; v_call: TRBV25-1; cdr3_aa: CASSEPRGKGETQYF; cdr3_nt: TGTGCCAGCAGTGAGCCGAGGGGGAAGGGAGAGACCCAGTACTTC
d_call: TRBD2; clone_size: .; j_call: TRBJ2-1; v_call: TRBV3-1/TRBV3-2; cdr3_aa: CASSQDPVLAGFNNEQFF; cdr3_nt: TGTGCCAGCAGCCAAGATCCTGTTCTAGCGGGGTTTAACAATGAGCAGTTCTTC
d_call: .; clone_size: once; j_call: TRBJ2-1; v_call: TRBV19; cdr3_aa: CASSQNLVLYYNEQFF; cdr3_nt: TGTGCCAGTAGCCAGAACCTAGTCCTCTACTACAATGAGCAGTTCTTC
d_call: .; clone_size: .; j_call: TRBJ2-3; v_call: TRBV2; cdr3_aa: CASKDNTDTQYF; cdr3_nt: TGTGCCAGCAAGGACAACACAGATACGCAGTATTTT
d_call: TRBD2; clone_size: .; j_call: TRBJ2-1; v_call: TRBV3-1/TRBV3-2; cdr3_aa: CASSQESSGSSDEQFF; cdr3_nt: TGTGCCAGCAGCCAAGAATCTAGCGGGAGTAGTGATGAGCAGTTCTTC
d_call: .; clone_size: .; j_call: TRBJ1-4; v_call: TRBV7-9; cdr3_aa: CASSIIGLNEKLFF; cdr3_nt: TGTGCCAGCAGTATTATCGGACTAAATGAAAAACTGTTTTTT
d_call: TRBD2; clone_size: once; j_call: TRBJ2-1; v_call: TRBV6-1; cdr3_aa: CASSEATGLEAYNEQFF; cdr3_nt: TGTGCCAGCAGTGAAGCTACGGGACTAGAAGCCTACAATGAGCAGTTCTTC
d_call: .; clone_size: .; j_call: TRBJ2-7; v_call: TRBV7-8; cdr3_aa: CASTGDSFEGAHEQYF; cdr3_nt: TGTGCCAGCACGGGAGATTCTTTTGAGGGGGCCCACGAGCAGTACTTC
d_call: TRBD1; clone_size: .; j_call: TRBJ2-1; v_call: TRBV9; cdr3_aa: CASSVESRGTEIYNEQFF; cdr3_nt: TGTGCCAGCAGCGTCGAATCGAGAGGGACAGAAATATACAATGAGCAGTTCTTC
d_call: .; clone_size: few; j_call: TRBJ2-5; v_call: TRBV4-1; cdr3_aa: CASSQEGAQETQYF; cdr3_nt: TGCGCCAGCAGCCAAGAAGGGGCACAAGAGACCCAGTACTTC
d_call: .; clone_size: .; j_call: TRBJ1-1; v_call: TRBV5-1; cdr3_aa: CASSLAGNTEAFF; cdr3_nt: TGCGCCAGCAGCTTGGCGGGAAACACTGAAGCTTTCTTT
d_call: TRBD2; clone_size: .; j_call: TRBJ2-3; v_call: TRBV19; cdr3_aa: CASSIMGEGLLDTQYF; cdr3_nt: TGTGCCAGTAGTATTATGGGGGAGGGCCTTTTGGATACGCAGTATTTT